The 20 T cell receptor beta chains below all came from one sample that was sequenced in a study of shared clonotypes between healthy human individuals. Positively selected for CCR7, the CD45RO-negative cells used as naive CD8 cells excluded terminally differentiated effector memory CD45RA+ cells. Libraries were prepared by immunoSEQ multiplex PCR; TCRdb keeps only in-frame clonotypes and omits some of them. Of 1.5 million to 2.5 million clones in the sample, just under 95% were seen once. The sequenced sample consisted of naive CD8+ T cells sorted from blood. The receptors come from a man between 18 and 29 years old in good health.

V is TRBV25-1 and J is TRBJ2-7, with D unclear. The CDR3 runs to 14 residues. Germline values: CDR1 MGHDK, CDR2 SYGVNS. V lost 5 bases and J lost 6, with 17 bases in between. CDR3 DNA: TGTGCCAGCAGTCAAGGCGGCCCCCTAAGCGAGCAGTACTTC. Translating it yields CASSQGGPLSEQYF.

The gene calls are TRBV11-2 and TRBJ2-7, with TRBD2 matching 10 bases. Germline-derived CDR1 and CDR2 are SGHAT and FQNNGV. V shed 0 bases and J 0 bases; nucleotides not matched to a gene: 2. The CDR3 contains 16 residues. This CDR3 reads CASSLDASGGSYEQYF. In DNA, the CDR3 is TGTGCCAGCAGCTTAGATGCTAGCGGGGGCTCCTACGAGCAGTACTTC.

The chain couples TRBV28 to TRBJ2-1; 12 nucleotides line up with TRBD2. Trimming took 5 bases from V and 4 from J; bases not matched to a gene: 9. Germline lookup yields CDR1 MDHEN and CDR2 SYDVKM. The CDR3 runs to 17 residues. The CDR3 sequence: CASSPRLAGALYNEQFF. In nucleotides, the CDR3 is TGTGCCAGCAGTCCTCGACTAGCGGGGGCCCTTTACAATGAGCAGTTCTTC.

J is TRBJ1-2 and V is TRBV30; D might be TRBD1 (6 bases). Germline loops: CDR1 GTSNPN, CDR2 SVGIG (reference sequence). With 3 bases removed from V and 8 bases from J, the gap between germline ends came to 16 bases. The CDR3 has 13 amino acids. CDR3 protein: CAWSQGGGSGYTF. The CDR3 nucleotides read TGTGCCTGGAGCCAGGGAGGGGGGAGCGGCTACACCTTC.

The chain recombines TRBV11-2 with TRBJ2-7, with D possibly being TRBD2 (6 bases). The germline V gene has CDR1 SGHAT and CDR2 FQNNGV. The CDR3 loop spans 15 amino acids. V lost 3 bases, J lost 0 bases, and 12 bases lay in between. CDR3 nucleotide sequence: TGTGCCAGCAGCTTCGAGCGGGCCTCCTCCTACGAGCAGTACTTC. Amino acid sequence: CASSFERASSYEQYF.

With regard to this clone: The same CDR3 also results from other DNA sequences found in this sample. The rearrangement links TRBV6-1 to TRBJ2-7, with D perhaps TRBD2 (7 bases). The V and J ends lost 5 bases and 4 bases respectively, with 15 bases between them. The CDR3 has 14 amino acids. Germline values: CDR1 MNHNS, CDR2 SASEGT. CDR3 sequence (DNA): TGTGCCAGCAGTCCGCGAGGGGGGGGGTACGAGCAGTACTTC. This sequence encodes CASSPRGGGYEQYF.

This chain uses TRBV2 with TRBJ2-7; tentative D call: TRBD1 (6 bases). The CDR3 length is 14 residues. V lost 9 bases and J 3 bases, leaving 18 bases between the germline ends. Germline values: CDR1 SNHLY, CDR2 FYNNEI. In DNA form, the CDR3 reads TGTGCCAGTTTCACAGGGTATCCCCTCTACGAGCAGTACTTC. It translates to CASFTGYPLYEQYF.

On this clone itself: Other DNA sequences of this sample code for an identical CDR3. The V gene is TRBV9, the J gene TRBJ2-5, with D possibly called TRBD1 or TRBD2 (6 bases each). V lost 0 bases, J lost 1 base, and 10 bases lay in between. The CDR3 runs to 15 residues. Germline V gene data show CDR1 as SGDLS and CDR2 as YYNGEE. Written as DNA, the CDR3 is TGTGCCAGCAGCGTAGAGGGGGGACCCCAAGAGACCCAGTACTTC. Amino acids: CASSVEGGPQETQYF.

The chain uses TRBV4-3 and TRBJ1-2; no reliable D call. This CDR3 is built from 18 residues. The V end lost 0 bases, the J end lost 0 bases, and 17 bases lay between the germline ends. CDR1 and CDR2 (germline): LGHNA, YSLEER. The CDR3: CASSQDKGKRHPNYGYTF. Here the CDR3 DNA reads TGCGCCAGCAGCCAAGATAAGGGAAAGCGTCACCCTAACTATGGCTACACCTTC.

The CDR3 region is CAWMGTSLTDTQYF. Here the CDR3 DNA reads TGTGCCTGGATGGGGACTAGCCTCACAGATACGCAGTATTTT. The chain joins TRBV30 to TRBJ2-3; 9 bases match TRBD2. The CDR3 runs to 14 residues. Germline lookup yields CDR1 GTSNPN and CDR2 SVGIG (reference sequence). Losses at the gene ends were 4 bases for V and 2 bases for J; bases not matched to a gene: 4.

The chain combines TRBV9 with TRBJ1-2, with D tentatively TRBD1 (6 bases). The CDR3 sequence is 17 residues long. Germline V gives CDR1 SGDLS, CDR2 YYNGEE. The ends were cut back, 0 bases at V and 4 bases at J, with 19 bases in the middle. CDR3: CASSVGTEAALFYGYTF. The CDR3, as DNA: TGTGCCAGCAGCGTAGGGACAGAGGCAGCGCTATTCTATGGCTACACCTTC.

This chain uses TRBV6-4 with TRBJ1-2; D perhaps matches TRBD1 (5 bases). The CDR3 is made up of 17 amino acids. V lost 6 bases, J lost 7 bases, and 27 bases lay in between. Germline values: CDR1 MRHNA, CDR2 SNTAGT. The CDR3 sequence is CASSEALRQREGSGYTF. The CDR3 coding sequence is TGTGCCAGCAGCGAGGCCCTAAGACAGAGGGAGGGGAGTGGCTACACCTTC.

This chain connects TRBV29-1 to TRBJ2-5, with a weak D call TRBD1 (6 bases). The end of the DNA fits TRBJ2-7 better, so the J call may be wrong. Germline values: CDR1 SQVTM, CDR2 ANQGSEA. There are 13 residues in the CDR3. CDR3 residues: CSVEGHWGYEQYF. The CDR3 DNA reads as TGCAGCGTTGAGGGACACTGGGGCTACGAGCAGTACTTC.

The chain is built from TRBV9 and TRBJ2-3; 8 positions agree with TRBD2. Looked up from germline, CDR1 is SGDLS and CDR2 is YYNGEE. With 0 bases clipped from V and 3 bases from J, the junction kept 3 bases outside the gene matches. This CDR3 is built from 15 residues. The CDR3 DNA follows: TGTGCCAGCAGCGTAGGGGGACTAGTGACAGATACGCAGTATTTT. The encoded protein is CASSVGGLVTDTQYF.

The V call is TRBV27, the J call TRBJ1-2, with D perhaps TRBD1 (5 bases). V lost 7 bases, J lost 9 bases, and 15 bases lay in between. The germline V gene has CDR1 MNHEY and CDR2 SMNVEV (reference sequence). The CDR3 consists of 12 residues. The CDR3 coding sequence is TGTGCCAGCACATCAGGGAGTCTGAGCTACACCTTC. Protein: CASTSGSLSYTF.

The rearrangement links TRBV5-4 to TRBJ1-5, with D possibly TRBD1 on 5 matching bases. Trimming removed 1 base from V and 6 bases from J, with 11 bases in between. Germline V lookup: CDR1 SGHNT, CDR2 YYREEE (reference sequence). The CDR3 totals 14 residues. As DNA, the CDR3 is TGTGCCAGCAGCTTGTGGGGGGGTACTCAGCCCCAGCATTTT. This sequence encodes CASSLWGGTQPQHF.

The CDR3 reads CASSQVREAVYVGELFF. CDR3 bases: TGCGCCAGCAGCCAAGTGAGGGAGGCCGTCTACGTCGGGGAGCTGTTTTTT. The chain is built from TRBV4-1 and TRBJ2-2; weak D call: TRBD2 (6 bases). The CDR3 has 17 amino acids. V was pared by 1 base and J by 7 bases, with 19 bases between. CDR1 is MGHRA and CDR2 is YSYEKL in the germline V gene.

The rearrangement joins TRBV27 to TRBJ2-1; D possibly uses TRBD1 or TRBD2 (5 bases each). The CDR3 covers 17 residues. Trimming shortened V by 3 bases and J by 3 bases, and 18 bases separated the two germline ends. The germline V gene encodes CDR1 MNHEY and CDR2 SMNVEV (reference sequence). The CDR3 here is CASSFVGPSQGYNEQFF. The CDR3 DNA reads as TGTGCCAGCAGTTTTGTTGGCCCTAGCCAGGGCTACAATGAGCAGTTCTTC.

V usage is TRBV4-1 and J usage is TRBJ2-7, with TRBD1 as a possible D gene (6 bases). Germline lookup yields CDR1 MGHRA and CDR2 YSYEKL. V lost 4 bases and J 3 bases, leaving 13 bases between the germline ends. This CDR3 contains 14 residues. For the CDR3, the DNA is TGCGCCAGCAGCCTTCGGGACACCTTCTACGAGCAGTACTTC. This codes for CASSLRDTFYEQYF.

CDR3 sequence reads: CASSLEYRGSYNEQFF. In DNA, the CDR3 is TGTGCCAGCAGCTTGGAGTACAGGGGTTCCTACAATGAGCAGTTCTTC. The chain carries TRBV5-6 and TRBJ2-1, with 7 positions matching TRBD1. The CDR3 sequence is 16 residues long. Germline V lookup: CDR1 SGHDT, CDR2 YYEEEE. The V gene end was trimmed by 0 bases and the J gene end by 1 base; junction bases not matched to a gene: 4. Drawing the rest from reference TRBV5-6 and TRBJ2-1, the complete variable domain is DAGVTQSPTHLIKTRGQQVTLRCSPKSGHDTVSWYQQALGQGPQFIFQYYEEEERQRGNFPDRFSGHQFPNYSSELNVNALLLGDSALYLCASSLEYRGSYNEQFFGPGTRLTVL.